This T cell receptor beta chain comes out of a study of shared clonotypes between healthy human individuals. Study background: Three CD4 naive, three CD4 memory, two CD8 naive and one CD8 memory plate were used per donor.

Counting both end residues, the CDR3 totals 20 amino acids. Per germline, CDR1 SGHNT and CDR2 YENEEA. For this clone: Antigen: not known. It is unclear where the CDR3 begins or ends on the DNA, so no DNA is shown, and the CDR3 is as TCRdb lists it.

Naive CD8 cells comprised CD45RO-negative, CCR7-positively selected cells, excluding terminally differentiated effector memory CD45RA+ cells. General study points: Clonotype sharing among donors was thought likely to change with sequencing depth.

The DNA input per sorted-subset replicate PCR was 150 to 200 ng, corresponding to around 30,000 T cell genomes. The assay was immunoSEQ multiplex PCR, and TCRdb's table has in-frame clones only and misses some. The table records millions of clones, around 96% of them present only once. The TCR was taken from a man aged 18 to 29 in good health. The V and J genes are TRBV11-3 and TRBJ1-4; TRBD1, the table's D call, lacks a check against the DNA. Sequencing was performed on naive CD8+ T cells sorted from blood. CDR3: CASSLEYGFGQGRPNEKLFF.